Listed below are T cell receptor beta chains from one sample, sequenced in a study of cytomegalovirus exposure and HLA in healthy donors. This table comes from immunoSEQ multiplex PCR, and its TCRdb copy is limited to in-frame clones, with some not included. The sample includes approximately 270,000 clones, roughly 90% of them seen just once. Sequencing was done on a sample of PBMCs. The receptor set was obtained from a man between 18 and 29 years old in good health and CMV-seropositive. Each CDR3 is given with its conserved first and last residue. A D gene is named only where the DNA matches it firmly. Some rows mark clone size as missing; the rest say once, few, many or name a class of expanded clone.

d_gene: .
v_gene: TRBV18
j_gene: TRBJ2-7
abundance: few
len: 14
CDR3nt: TGTGCCAGCTCACCCGCGGCAGCCTCCTTCGAGCAGTACTTC
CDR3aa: CASSPAAASFEQYF

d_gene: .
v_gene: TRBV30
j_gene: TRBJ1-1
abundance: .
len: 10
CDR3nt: TGTGCCTACACGAACACTGAAGCTTTCTTT
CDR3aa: CAYTNTEAFF

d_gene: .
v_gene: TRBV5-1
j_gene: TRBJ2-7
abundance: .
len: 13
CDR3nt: TGCGCCAGCAGCGCGGGACAGCTCTACGAGCAGTACTTC
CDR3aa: CASSAGQLYEQYF

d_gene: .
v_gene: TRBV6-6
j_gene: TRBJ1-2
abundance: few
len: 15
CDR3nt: TGTGCCAGCAGTCGCACACTCGAGGGGGACTATGGCTACACCTTC
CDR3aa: CASSRTLEGDYGYTF

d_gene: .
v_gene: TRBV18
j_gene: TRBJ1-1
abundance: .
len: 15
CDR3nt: TGTGCCAGCTCGCGCGCCGGGGCAGTCAACACTGAAGCTTTCTTT
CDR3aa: CASSRAGAVNTEAFF

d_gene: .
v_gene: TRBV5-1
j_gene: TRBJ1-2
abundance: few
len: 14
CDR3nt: TGCGCCAGCAGCTTGGCCCGGGGTTCTGATGGCTACACCTTC
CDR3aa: CASSLARGSDGYTF

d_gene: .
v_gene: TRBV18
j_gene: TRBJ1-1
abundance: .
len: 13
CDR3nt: TGTGCCAGCTCATCCACAGGGAACACTGAAGCTTTCTTT
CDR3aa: CASSSTGNTEAFF

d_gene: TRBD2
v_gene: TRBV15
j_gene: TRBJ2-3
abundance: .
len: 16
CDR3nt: TGTGCCACCAGCAGGGGACTAGCAGGAAGAGCAGATACGCAGTATTTT
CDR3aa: CATSRGLAGRADTQYF

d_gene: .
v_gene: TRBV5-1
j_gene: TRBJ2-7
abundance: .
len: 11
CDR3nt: TGCGCCAGCAGCGAGTCCTACGAGCAGTACTTC
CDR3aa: CASSESYEQYF

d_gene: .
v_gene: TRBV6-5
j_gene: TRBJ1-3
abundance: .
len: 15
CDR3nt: TGTGCCAGCAGACTCGGGCTTGCCTCTGGAAACACCATATATTTT
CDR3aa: CASRLGLASGNTIYF

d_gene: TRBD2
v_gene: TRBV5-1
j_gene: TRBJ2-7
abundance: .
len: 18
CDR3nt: TGCGCCAGCAGCTTGGCATCCGGGACTAGCGGGAGGGCCTACGAGCAGTACTTC
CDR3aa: CASSLASGTSGRAYEQYF

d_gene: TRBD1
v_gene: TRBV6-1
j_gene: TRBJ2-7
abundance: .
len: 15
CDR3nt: TGTGCCAGCAGCTCGGGACAGGGGGACCTCTACGAGCAGTACTTC
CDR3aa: CASSSGQGDLYEQYF

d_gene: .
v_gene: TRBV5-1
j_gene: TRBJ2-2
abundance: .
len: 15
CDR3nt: TGCGCCAGCAGCTTGGGGGACGTCGGCACCGGGGAGCTGTTTTTT
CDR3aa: CASSLGDVGTGELFF

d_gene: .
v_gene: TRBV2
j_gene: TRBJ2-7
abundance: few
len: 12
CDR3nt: TGTGCCAGCAGGGCTCAAGGCTACGAGCAGTACTTC
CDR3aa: CASRAQGYEQYF

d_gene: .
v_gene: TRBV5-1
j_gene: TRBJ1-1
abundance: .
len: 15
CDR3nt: TGCGCCAGCAGCGCGCAAGCCCTCAGGGGCACTGAAGCTTTCTTT
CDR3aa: CASSAQALRGTEAFF

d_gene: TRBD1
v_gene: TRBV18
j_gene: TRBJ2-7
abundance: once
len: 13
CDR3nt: TGTGCCAGCTCAACCGGGACAGGGTACGAGCAGTACTTC
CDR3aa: CASSTGTGYEQYF

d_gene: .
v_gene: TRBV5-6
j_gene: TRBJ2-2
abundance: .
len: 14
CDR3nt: TGTGCCAGCAGCTTCCAGGGTTGGACCGGGGAGCTGTTTTTT
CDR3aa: CASSFQGWTGELFF

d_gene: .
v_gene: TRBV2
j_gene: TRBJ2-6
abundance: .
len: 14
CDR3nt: TGTGCCAACTTACCCTACTCTGGGGCCAACGTCCTGACTTTC
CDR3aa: CANLPYSGANVLTF

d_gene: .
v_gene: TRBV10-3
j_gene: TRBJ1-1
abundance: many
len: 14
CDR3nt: TGTGCCATCAGTGTAAGGGGCTCGAACACTGAAGCTTTCTTT
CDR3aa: CAISVRGSNTEAFF

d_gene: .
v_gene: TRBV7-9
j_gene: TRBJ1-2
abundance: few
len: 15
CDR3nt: TGTGCCAGCAGCTTGACAAGGGGCTCTAACTATGGCTACACCTTC
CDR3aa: CASSLTRGSNYGYTF

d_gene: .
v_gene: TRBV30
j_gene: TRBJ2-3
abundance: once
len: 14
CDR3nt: TGTGCCTGGAGTGTGCTAGCCGGCACAGATACGCAGTATTTT
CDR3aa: CAWSVLAGTDTQYF

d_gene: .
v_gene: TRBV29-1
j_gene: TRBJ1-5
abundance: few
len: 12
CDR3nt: TGCAGCGTTGGAAGTAGCAATCAGCCCCAGCATTTT
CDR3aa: CSVGSSNQPQHF

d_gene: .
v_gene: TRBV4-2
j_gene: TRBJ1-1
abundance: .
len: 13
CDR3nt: TGTGCCAGCAGAGACCAGTTGAACACTGAAGCTTTCTTT
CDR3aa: CASRDQLNTEAFF

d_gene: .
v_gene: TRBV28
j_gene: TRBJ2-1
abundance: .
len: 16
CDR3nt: TGTGCCAGCAGTCTTACCGACGGAGTTCCATACAATGAGCAGTTCTTC
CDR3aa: CASSLTDGVPYNEQFF

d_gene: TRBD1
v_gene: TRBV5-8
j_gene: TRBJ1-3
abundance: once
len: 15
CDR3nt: TGTGCCAGCAGCTTGTGGGGACAGGGAGGAAACACCATATATTTT
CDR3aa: CASSLWGQGGNTIYF

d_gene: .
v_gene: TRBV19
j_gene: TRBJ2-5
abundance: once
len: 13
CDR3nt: TGTGCCAGTAGTTCCAGCCAGGGAGAGACCCAGTACTTC
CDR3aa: CASSSSQGETQYF

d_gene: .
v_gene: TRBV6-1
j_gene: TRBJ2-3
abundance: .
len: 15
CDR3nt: TGTGCCAGCAGTGAAGGGGCAGGGAGCACAGATACGCAGTATTTT
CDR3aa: CASSEGAGSTDTQYF

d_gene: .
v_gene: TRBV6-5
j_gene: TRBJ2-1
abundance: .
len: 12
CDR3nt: TGTGCCAGCAGTTACCCATGGGGGGAGCAGTTCTTC
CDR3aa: CASSYPWGEQFF

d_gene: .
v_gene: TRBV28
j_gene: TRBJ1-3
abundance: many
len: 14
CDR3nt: TGTGCCAGCAGTTTAACTGGGGCTGGAAACACCATATATTTT
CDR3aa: CASSLTGAGNTIYF

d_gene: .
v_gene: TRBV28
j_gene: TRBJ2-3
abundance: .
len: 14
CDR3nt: TGTGCCAGCAGCCCGGGGTTCCTTGGGGATACGCAGTATTTT
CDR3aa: CASSPGFLGDTQYF

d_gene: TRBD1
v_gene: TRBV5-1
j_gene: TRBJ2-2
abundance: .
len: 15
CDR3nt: TGCGCCAGCAGCCCCGACAGGGGGGCCACCGGGGAGCTGTTTTTT
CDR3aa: CASSPDRGATGELFF

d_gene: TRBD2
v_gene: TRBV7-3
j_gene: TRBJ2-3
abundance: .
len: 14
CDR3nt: TGTGCCAGCAGCGCAGGGACTAGCGCGGATACGCAGTATTTT
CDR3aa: CASSAGTSADTQYF

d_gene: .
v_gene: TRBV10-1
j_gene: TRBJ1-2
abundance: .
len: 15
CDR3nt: TGCGCCAGCAGTCCCGGGACGGCTGCAAACTATGGCTACACCTTC
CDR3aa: CASSPGTAANYGYTF

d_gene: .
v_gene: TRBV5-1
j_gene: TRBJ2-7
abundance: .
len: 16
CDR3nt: TGCGCCAGCAGCTTGGAGGGGCTAGCGAGATCCAACGAGCAGTACTTC
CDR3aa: CASSLEGLARSNEQYF

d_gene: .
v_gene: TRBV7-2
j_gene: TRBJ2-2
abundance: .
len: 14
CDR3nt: TGTGCCAGCAGCGTAAGACTAGGGACCGGGGAGCTGTTTTTT
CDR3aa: CASSVRLGTGELFF

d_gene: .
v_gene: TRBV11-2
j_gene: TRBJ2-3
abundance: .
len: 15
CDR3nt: TGTGCCAGCAGCTTAGATCGACTGGGCACAGATACGCAGTATTTT
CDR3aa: CASSLDRLGTDTQYF

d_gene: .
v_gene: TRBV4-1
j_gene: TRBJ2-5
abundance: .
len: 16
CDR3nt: TGCGCCAGCAGCCACCAGGGGTCCTTCGATGGGGAGACCCAGTACTTC
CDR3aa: CASSHQGSFDGETQYF

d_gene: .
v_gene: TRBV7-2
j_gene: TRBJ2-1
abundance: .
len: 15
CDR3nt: TGTGCCAGCTTTACAGAACACGGGCGGCACAATGAGCAGTTCTTC
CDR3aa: CASFTEHGRHNEQFF

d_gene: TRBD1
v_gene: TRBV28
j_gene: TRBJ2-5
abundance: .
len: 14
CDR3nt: TGTGCCAGCAGTTCCCACAGGGGGGAAGAGACCCAGTACTTC
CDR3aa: CASSSHRGEETQYF

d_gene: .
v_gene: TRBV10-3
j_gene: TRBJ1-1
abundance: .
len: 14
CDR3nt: TGTGCCATCAGTGAGTCAGGGGGGCAAAATGAAGCTTTCTTT
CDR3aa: CAISESGGQNEAFF

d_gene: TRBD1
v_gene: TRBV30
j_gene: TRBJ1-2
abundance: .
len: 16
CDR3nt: TGTGCCTGGAGTGTTTCACTGGGACAGGCCTCTAGCGATAGAGCCTTC
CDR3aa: CAWSVSLGQASSDRAF

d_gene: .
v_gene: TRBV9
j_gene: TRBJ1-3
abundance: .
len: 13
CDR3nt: TGTGCCAGCAGCGTAGCTTTCGGAAACACCATATATTTT
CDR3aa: CASSVAFGNTIYF

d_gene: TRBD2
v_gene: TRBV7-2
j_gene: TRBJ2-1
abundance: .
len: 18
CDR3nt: TGTGCCAGCAGCTTACAGGGACTAGCGGGGGCTGTCTACAATGAGCAGTTCTTC
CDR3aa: CASSLQGLAGAVYNEQFF

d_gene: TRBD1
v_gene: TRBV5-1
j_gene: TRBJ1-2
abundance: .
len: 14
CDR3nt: TGCGCCAGCAGCCTGGAAGGGGGCGGTTATGGCTACACCTTC
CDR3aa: CASSLEGGGYGYTF

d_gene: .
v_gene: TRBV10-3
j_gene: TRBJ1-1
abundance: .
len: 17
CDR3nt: TGTGCCATCAGTCACCCGAAGGGAGGCCGACTGAACACTGAAGCTTTCTTT
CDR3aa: CAISHPKGGRLNTEAFF

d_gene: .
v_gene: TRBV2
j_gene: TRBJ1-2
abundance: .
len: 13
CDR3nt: TGTGCCAGCACTGGTCCGGGATACAATGGCTACACCTTC
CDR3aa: CASTGPGYNGYTF

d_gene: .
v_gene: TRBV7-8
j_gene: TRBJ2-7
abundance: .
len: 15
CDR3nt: TGTGCCAGCAGCTTAGCGGTCCGGGGCCTTGGGGAGCAGTACTTC
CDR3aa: CASSLAVRGLGEQYF

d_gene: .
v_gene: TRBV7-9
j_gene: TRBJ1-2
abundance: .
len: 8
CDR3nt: TGTGCCAGCAGCCCCTCTGCCTTC
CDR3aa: CASSPSAF

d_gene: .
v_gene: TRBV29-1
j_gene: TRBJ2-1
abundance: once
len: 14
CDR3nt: TGCAGCATCTTTCGGGTATCCTCCTACAATGAGCAGTTCTTC
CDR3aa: CSIFRVSSYNEQFF

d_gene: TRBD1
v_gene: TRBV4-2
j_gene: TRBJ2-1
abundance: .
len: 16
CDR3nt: TGTGCCAGCAGCCAAGGAAGGGACAGCTCCTACAATGAGCAGTTCTTC
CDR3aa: CASSQGRDSSYNEQFF

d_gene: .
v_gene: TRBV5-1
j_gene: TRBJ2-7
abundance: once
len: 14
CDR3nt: TGCGCCAGCAGCTTGACAGTTACCTCCTACGAGCAGTACTTC
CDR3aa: CASSLTVTSYEQYF

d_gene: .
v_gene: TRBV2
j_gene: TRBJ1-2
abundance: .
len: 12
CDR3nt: TGTGCCAGCAGTGAACATCCGTCGCCCTACACCTTC
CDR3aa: CASSEHPSPYTF

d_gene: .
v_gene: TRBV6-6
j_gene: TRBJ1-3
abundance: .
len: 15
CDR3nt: TGTGCCAGCAGTTATGCACAGGGAGGGGGAAACACCATATATTTT
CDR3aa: CASSYAQGGGNTIYF

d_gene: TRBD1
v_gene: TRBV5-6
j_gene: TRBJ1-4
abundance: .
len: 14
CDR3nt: TGTGCCAGCAGCTGGCCGGGACAGAAAGAAAAACTGTTTTTT
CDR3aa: CASSWPGQKEKLFF

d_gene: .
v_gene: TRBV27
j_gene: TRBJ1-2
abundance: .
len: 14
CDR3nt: TGTGCCAGCAGTCCCACCAATTCTAACTATGGCTACACCTTC
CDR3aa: CASSPTNSNYGYTF

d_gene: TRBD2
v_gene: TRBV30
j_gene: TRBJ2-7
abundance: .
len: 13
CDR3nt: TGTGCCTGGGGGGGACTAGCGGGTCAGGAGCAGTACTTC
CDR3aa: CAWGGLAGQEQYF

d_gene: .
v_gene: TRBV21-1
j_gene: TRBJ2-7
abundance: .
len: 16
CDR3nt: TGTGCCAGCAGCAAAGTTCCCAGCGGGATAGGCTACGAGCAGTACTTC
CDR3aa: CASSKVPSGIGYEQYF

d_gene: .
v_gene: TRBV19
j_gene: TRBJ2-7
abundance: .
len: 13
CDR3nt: TGTGCCAGTAGTATCGCCCTGAGCTACGAGCAGTACTTC
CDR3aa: CASSIALSYEQYF

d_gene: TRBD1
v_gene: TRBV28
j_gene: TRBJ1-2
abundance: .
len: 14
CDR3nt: TGTGCCAGCAGTTTAGAGGGACAGGTCTATGGCTACACCTTC
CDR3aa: CASSLEGQVYGYTF